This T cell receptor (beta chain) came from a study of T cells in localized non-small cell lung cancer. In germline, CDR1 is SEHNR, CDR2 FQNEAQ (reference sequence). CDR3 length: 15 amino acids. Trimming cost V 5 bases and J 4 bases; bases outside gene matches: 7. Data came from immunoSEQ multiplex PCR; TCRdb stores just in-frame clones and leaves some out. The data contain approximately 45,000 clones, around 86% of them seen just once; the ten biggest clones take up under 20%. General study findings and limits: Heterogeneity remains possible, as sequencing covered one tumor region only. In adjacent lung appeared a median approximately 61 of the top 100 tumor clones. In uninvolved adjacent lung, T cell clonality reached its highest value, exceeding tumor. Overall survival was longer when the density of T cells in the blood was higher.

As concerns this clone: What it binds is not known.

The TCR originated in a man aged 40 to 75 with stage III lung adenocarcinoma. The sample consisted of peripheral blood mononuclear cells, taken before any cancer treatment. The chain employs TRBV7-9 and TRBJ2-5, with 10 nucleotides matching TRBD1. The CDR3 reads CASSPRDRGSETQYF. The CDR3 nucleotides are TGTGCCAGCAGCCCCCGGGACAGGGGTTCAGAGACCCAGTACTTC.